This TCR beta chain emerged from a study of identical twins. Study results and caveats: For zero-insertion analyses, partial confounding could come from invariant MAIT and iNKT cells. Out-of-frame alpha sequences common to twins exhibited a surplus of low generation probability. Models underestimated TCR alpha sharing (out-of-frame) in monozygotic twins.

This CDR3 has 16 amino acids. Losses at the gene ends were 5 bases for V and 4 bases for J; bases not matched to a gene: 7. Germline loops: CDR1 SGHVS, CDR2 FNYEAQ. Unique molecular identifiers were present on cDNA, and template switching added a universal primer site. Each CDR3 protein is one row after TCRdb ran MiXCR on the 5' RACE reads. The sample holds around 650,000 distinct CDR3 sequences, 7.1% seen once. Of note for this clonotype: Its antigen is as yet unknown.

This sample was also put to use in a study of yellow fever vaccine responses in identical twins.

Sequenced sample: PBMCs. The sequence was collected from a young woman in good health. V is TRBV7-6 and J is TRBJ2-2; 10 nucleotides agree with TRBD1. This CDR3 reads CASSAPGQGSTGELFF. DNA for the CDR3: TGTGCCAGCAGCGCTCCGGGACAGGGGAGCACCGGGGAGCTGTTTTTT.